This is a list of T cell receptor beta chains from one sample in a study of early T cells in non-severe SARS-CoV-2 infection. TCRdb re-analysed the 5' RACE reads in MiXCR, keeping a single row per CDR3 protein. Among 75,000 to 100,000 distinct CDR3 sequences, about 15% were seen once, and the ten largest hold 5.5%. The sequencing sample was made of whole blood. These receptors all come from an adult who was a healthcare worker with PCR-confirmed SARS-CoV-2 infection or an uninfected control (not recorded which). The conserved cysteine and the conserved F or W are not part of the CDR3 here. The size entry is marked missing in some rows and otherwise reads once, few, many or a size class.

>TRBV9|TRBJ2-3|many
ASSVGGTDTQY
>TRBV7-2|TRBJ2-7|.
ASSPDSGGSSYEQY
>TRBV21-1|TRBJ2-7|.
ASSKTGSRAKAEQY
>TRBV19|TRBJ1-2|many
ASSIFGQPYGYT
>TRBV4-3|TRBJ2-3|.
ASSVDWVTNADTQY
>TRBV5-1|TRBJ2-5|.
ASSLTEPDQTQY
>TRBV7-3|TRBJ2-6|.
ASKGSSGANVLT
>TRBV12-3/TRBV12-4|TRBJ2-2|few
ASRVLGAGELF
>TRBV20-1|TRBJ1-5|few
SAGQGINQPQH
>TRBV13|TRBJ2-2|.
ASSLAAGVGTGELF
>TRBV30|TRBJ1-2|.
AWIARWKAYT
>TRBV7-9|TRBJ2-3|.
ASSLPPGFTQY
>TRBV18|TRBJ2-2|few
ASSPDTYATGELF
>TRBV3-1|TRBJ2-3|many
ASSQNVADTQY
>TRBV2|TRBJ2-7|few
ASSERSLYEQY
>TRBV7-6|TRBJ2-7|few
ASSLLSGTSGYEQY
>TRBV12-3/TRBV12-4|TRBJ2-1|many
ASSLLFLGGDEQF
>TRBV5-1|TRBJ1-1|.
ASSLVGTGDTEAF
>TRBV11-2|TRBJ2-3|.
ASSTAGGSDTQY
>TRBV20-1|TRBJ1-2|many
SVDRVFGYT
>TRBV7-9|TRBJ1-2|.
ASSLTRGNTYGYT
>TRBV25-1|TRBJ1-2|.
ASSWKGQNYGYT
>TRBV18|TRBJ2-1|.
ASSPRTGGITYNEQF
>TRBV12-3/TRBV12-4|TRBJ2-1|.
ASSRTGGTEQF